These 26 T cell receptor beta chains were all obtained from the same sample, sequenced in a study of T cell repertoires in cytomegalovirus infection. These receptors have no known antigen. TCRdb reanalysed the reads using MiXCR and keeps one entry per CDR3 protein. The table has hundreds of thousands of distinct CDR3 sequences, about 30% seen once. Material: cultured PBMCs, obtained from culture after CMV antigen stimulation. All receptors come from a human donor in good health (CMV status not recorded). Some clones in this sample may be carry-over from other donors' samples.

This chain uses TRBV7-2 with TRBJ2-1; 7 positions agree with TRBD2. The germline V gene has CDR1 SGHTA and CDR2 FQGNSA. The length of the CDR3 is 14 residues. The V gene end was trimmed by 5 bases and the J gene end by 8 bases; junction bases not matched to a gene: 9. Here the CDR3 reads CASSPRLAMDEQFF. The CDR3 coding sequence is TGTGCCAGCAGCCCGAGACTAGCAATGGATGAGCAGTTCTTC.

The chain joins TRBV6-1 to TRBJ1-1; D not resolved. The CDR3 spans 13 residues. Germline CDR1 is MNHNS and CDR2 is SASEGT. V shed 7 bases and J shed 0 bases, with 9 bases lying between them. The CDR3: CASTLGLNTEAFF. The CDR3 nucleotides are TGTGCCAGCACCCTTGGCTTGAACACTGAAGCTTTCTTT.

This clonotype was counted only a few times. V is TRBV7-2 and J is TRBJ2-7; D may be TRBD1 (5 bases). The CDR3 is 11 residues long. V gave up 1 base and J gave up 8 bases, with 6 bases separating them. Germline values: CDR1 SGHTA, CDR2 FQGNSA. The DNA of the CDR3 is TGTGCCAGCAGCTTAGGACAGAAGCAGTACTTC. It translates to CASSLGQKQYF.

The V call is TRBV19, the J call TRBJ1-4; D not resolved. Per germline, CDR1 LNHDA and CDR2 SQIVND (reference sequence). Between the trimmed V and J ends, which lost 9 bases and 7 bases, there was a span of 12 bases. The CDR3 totals 12 residues. In DNA form, the CDR3 reads TGTGCCAGCGAGGACCCTGGTGAAAAACTGTTTTTT. It yields the protein CASEDPGEKLFF. The entire variable domain, with the rest obtained from reference TRBV19 and TRBJ1-4, is as follows: DGGITQSPKYLFRKEGQNVTLSCEQNLNHDAMYWYRQDPGQGLRLIYYSQIVNDFQKGDIAEGYSVSREKKESFPLTVTSAQKNPTAFYLCASEDPGEKLFFGSGTQLSVL.

This clonotype has at least ten counts. V usage is TRBV7-2 and J usage is TRBJ1-6; TRBD1 matches 7 bases. V trimming: 2 bases; J trimming: 10 bases; junction bases outside the gene matches: 8. CDR3 length: 15 amino acids. Per germline, CDR1 SGHTA and CDR2 FQGNSA. The CDR3 bases are TGTGCCAGCAGCTTACAGGGGGGGAATGGATCACCCCTCCACTTT. This gives the protein CASSLQGGNGSPLHF.

Ten or more counts support this clonotype. The V call is TRBV7-2, the J call TRBJ2-5, with D hard to call. This CDR3 comprises 11 residues. V lost 4 bases to trimming and J lost 9 bases, with 9 bases between them. Germline lookup yields CDR1 SGHTA and CDR2 FQGNSA. The CDR3 is CASSWVRAQYF. The CDR3 coding sequence is TGTGCCAGCAGCTGGGTACGGGCCCAGTACTTC.

The chain employs TRBV28 and TRBJ2-3; 7 nucleotides match TRBD2. Looked up from germline, CDR1 is MDHEN and CDR2 is SYDVKM. This CDR3 spans 16 amino acids. The junction had 11 bases not matched to a gene; V was cut back by 3 bases and J by 5 bases. CDR3 DNA sequence: TGTGCCAGCAGTTTGAGCCAGGGAGGGGCCGGAGATACGCAGTATTTT. As protein: CASSLSQGGAGDTQYF.

This chain links TRBV2 with TRBJ2-7; 7 nucleotides align to TRBD1. Germline V CDR1 and CDR2: SNHLY, FYNNEI. Trimming cost V 6 bases and J 6 bases; bases outside gene matches: 8. The CDR3 has 13 residues. The chain's CDR3 is CASRGQGVGEQYF. The DNA of the CDR3 is TGTGCCAGCAGGGGGCAGGGGGTAGGCGAGCAGTACTTC.

V usage is TRBV5-6 and J usage is TRBJ1-4; D call uncertain. CDR1 and CDR2 from the germline V gene are SGHDT and YYEEEE. V was pared by 3 bases and J by 5 bases, with 11 bases between. The CDR3 contains 14 residues. As DNA, the CDR3 is TGTGCCAGCAGCTCCTCGGCGAGGAATGAAAAACTGTTTTTT. Protein product: CASSSSARNEKLFF.

This chain links TRBV5-5 with TRBJ2-1; D unclear. Germline loops: CDR1 SGHKS, CDR2 YYEKEE (reference sequence). The CDR3 is 15 amino acids. V lost 0 bases to trimming and J lost 3 bases, with 10 bases between them. The CDR3 sequence is CASSLVSAHYNEQFF. The CDR3 nucleotides are TGTGCCAGCAGCTTGGTGTCAGCTCACTACAATGAGCAGTTCTTC. The whole variable domain, filled in from reference TRBV5-5 and TRBJ2-1, reads DAGVTQSPTHLIKTRGQQVTLRCSPISGHKSVSWYQQVLGQGPQFIFQYYEKEERGRGNFPDRFSARQFPNYSSELNVNALLLGDSALYLCASSLVSAHYNEQFFGPGTRLTVL.

This clonotype was found a few times. The rearrangement uses TRBV19 and TRBJ1-1, with a weak D call TRBD1 (5 bases). Trimming left V 3 bases short and J 5 bases short, with 13 bases between. Germline values: CDR1 LNHDA, CDR2 SQIVND (reference sequence). The CDR3 sequence is 14 residues long. The CDR3 DNA reads as TGTGCCAGTAGTATGGCCGAGGGGAGGACTGAAGCTTTCTTT. It is translated as CASSMAEGRTEAFF. Variable domain in full (rest from reference TRBV19 and TRBJ1-1): DGGITQSPKYLFRKEGQNVTLSCEQNLNHDAMYWYRQDPGQGLRLIYYSQIVNDFQKGDIAEGYSVSREKKESFPLTVTSAQKNPTAFYLCASSMAEGRTEAFFGQGTRLTVV.

In its sample, this clonotype was seen once. The junction differs from germline at one of its ends, possibly a read error. The rearrangement uses TRBV5-6 and TRBJ2-7; D may be TRBD1 (5 bases). The CDR3 is 13 residues long. Germline V gene sequence: CDR1 SGHDT, CDR2 YYEEEE. Here the CDR3 reads CASSLIAQDTVDF. In DNA form, the CDR3 reads TGTGCCAGCAGCTTGATAGCACAGGACACGGTCGACTTC.

This clonotype was counted a few times. The chain has TRBV7-8 and TRBJ2-1; a possible D gene is TRBD2 (5 bases). V lost 3 bases, J lost 0 bases, and 9 bases lay in between. Germline-derived CDR1 and CDR2 are SGHVS and FQNEAQ. The CDR3 runs to 15 residues. CDR3 amino acids: CASSFSADSYNEQFF. In nucleotides, the CDR3 is TGTGCCAGCAGCTTCTCAGCGGACTCCTACAATGAGCAGTTCTTC.

This clonotype was picked up a small number of times. This rearrangement joins TRBV7-6 to TRBJ1-1, with D hard to call. The CDR3 runs 13 residues. Germline V CDR1 and CDR2: SGHVS, FNYEAQ. V lost 6 bases to trimming and J lost 1 base, with 9 bases between them. This CDR3 is CASRPEKNTEAFF. The DNA for the CDR3 is TGTGCCAGCAGGCCCGAAAAGAACACTGAAGCTTTCTTT.

V gene TRBV7-9 combines with J gene TRBJ2-1; 7 positions match TRBD2. Per germline, CDR1 SEHNR and CDR2 FQNEAQ (reference sequence). V lost 5 bases to trimming and J lost 2 bases; unmatched junction nucleotides: 12. The CDR3 runs to 17 residues. CDR3 sequence reads: CASSPLGGETTYNEQFF. CDR3 in DNA: TGTGCCAGCAGCCCACTTGGGGGGGAGACTACCTACAATGAGCAGTTCTTC.

The V call is TRBV6-2 or TRBV6-3, the J call TRBJ2-2, with D unclear. Trimming left V 5 bases short and J 5 bases short, with 15 bases between. CDR1 and CDR2 from the germline V gene are MNHEY and SVGEGT. CDR3 length: 15 amino acids. The CDR3 nucleotides read TGTGCCAGCAGTCGTGGTCGGATCTGGACCGGGGAGCTGTTTTTT. Translated: CASSRGRIWTGELFF.

This clonotype has more than one count but fewer than ten. This chain joins TRBV28 and TRBJ2-1; TRBD1 aligns across 7 bases. This CDR3 is 14 amino acids long. The germline V gene has CDR1 MDHEN and CDR2 SYDVKM. J lost 6 bases, V lost 10 bases, and 12 bases had no gene match. CDR3: CATFRGGAVNEQFF. In nucleotides, the CDR3 is TGTGCCACCTTTAGAGGGGGCGCCGTCAATGAGCAGTTCTTC.

There are many counts of this clonotype. J is TRBJ2-7 and V is TRBV7-2, with 8 bases lining up with TRBD1. V trimming: 5 bases; J trimming: 2 bases; junction bases outside the gene matches: 5. CDR1 SGHTA and CDR2 FQGNSA come from the germline V gene. CDR3 length: 14 amino acids. In DNA, the CDR3 is TGTGCCAGCAGCAGGACAGGGCCCGCCTACGAGCAGTACTTC. Its protein product is CASSRTGPAYEQYF.

The rearrangement links TRBV5-1 to TRBJ1-1; D may be TRBD1 (5 bases). Germline V lookup: CDR1 SGHRS, CDR2 YFSETQ. This CDR3 contains 16 residues. The germline V and J ends were trimmed by 4 bases and 0 bases, with 16 bases remaining between them. The CDR3 DNA reads TGCGCCAGCAGCCCAGGGTTGGGAACGATGAACACTGAAGCTTTCTTT. Translated, it gives CASSPGLGTMNTEAFF.

This chain joins TRBV30 and TRBJ1-4; weak D call: TRBD1 (5 bases). CDR3 length: 16 residues. The V end was cut by 3 bases, the J end by 0 bases, with 14 bases between. CDR1 is GTSNPN and CDR2 is SVGIG in the germline V gene (reference sequence). CDR3 sequence reads: CAWSLAWGATNEKLFF. The CDR3 DNA reads TGTGCCTGGAGCCTGGCCTGGGGGGCAACTAATGAAAAACTGTTTTTT.

Only a few counts were recorded for this clonotype. V and J are TRBV5-1 and TRBJ2-1, with 10 bases identical to TRBD1. The trim removed 4 bases at V and 2 bases at J, leaving 6 bases unmatched. Germline CDR1 is SGHRS and CDR2 is YFSETQ. The CDR3 consists of 16 residues. The CDR3 protein is CASSPSGTGAYNEQFF. The CDR3 DNA sequence: TGCGCCAGCAGCCCGTCCGGGACAGGGGCCTACAATGAGCAGTTCTTC.

This clonotype was observed a handful of times. The chain couples TRBV7-6 to TRBJ2-3; the D gene is possibly TRBD2 (6 bases). The germline V and J ends were trimmed by 3 bases and 4 bases, with 8 bases remaining between them. Germline V lookup: CDR1 SGHVS, CDR2 FNYEAQ. This CDR3 contains 13 residues. CDR3 loop: CASSFASADTQYF. The DNA of the CDR3 is TGTGCCAGCAGCTTCGCTAGCGCAGATACGCAGTATTTT.

The chain carries TRBV6-2 or TRBV6-3 and TRBJ1-1; possible D gene TRBD1, 6 bases. Trimming took off 4 bases at V and 1 base at J, with 13 bases between the two ends. CDR1 and CDR2 from the germline V gene are MNHEY and SVGEGT. This CDR3 region has 15 residues. This CDR3 is CASSSHMGANTEAFF. The CDR3, as DNA: TGTGCCAGCAGTTCCCATATGGGGGCGAACACTGAAGCTTTCTTT.

This clonotype was recorded a few times. The gene calls are TRBV29-1 and TRBJ1-1, with D possibly being TRBD1 (5 bases). CDR1 is SQVTM, CDR2 ANQGSEA, per germline. The CDR3 is made up of 12 amino acids. Trimming left V 4 bases short and J 4 bases short, with 10 bases between. CDR3: CSVGSGTTEAFF. CDR3 coding DNA: TGCAGCGTTGGGTCGGGGACCACTGAAGCTTTCTTT.

V and J are TRBV4-1 and TRBJ1-1; 8 nucleotides agree with TRBD1. J lost 2 bases, V lost 6 bases, and 5 bases had no gene match. This CDR3 is built from 14 residues. Germline-derived CDR1 and CDR2 are MGHRA and YSYEKL. The CDR3 coding sequence is TGCGCCAGCAGTGAAGGACAGGGCAACACTGAAGCTTTCTTT. This gives the protein CASSEGQGNTEAFF.

The genes are TRBV28 and TRBJ2-2, with D possibly matching TRBD1 (7 bases). The length of the CDR3 is 15 residues. Per germline, CDR1 MDHEN and CDR2 SYDVKM. Trimming shortened V by 7 bases and J by 5 bases, and 17 bases separated the two germline ends. Written as DNA, the CDR3 is TGTGCCAGCACCATGATGGCAGGGGGGACCGGGGAGCTGTTTTTT. Its protein product is CASTMMAGGTGELFF.